A selection of T cell receptor beta chains follows, all from one sample in a study of blood T cell repertoires in COVID-19. This table comes from immunoSEQ multiplex PCR, and its TCRdb copy is limited to in-frame clones, with some not included. Here the sample spans about 230,000 clones, 85% to 90% being singletons. Specimen: peripheral blood. These receptors all stem from a man aged 50 or older with COVID-19, enrolled during active disease. The CDR3 runs from the conserved cysteine through the conserved F or W. Each record gives: D gene, V gene, CDR3 protein. The D gene is left open where the match is weak.

- | TRBV6-5 | CATSGAYNEQFF
TRBD1 | TRBV7-6 | CASSSIPGQQHSGANVLTF
- | TRBV9 | CASSVGRGQQGPQHF
- | TRBV6-2/TRBV6-3 | CASSYNTGYETQYF
TRBD2 | TRBV10-3 | CAISEVGLAGDEQYF
- | TRBV29-1 | CSVVTGGNTIYF
- | TRBV27 | CASSLSTLGFWSPLHF
TRBD1 | TRBV9 | CASSVDRGDIQYF
- | TRBV7-6 | CASSLAHGGETQYF
TRBD1 | TRBV4-2 | CASSQAGGKETQYF
- | TRBV5-1 | CASSLSGEVGYTF
- | TRBV6-5 | CASSYRQGTEAFF
- | TRBV6-5 | CASSYSSGANYGYTF
TRBD1 | TRBV5-1 | CASSFGTGGSLATDTQYF
TRBD1 | TRBV10-1 | CANPAPGQMCYTF
- | TRBV28 | CASSGGLSPQHF
- | TRBV3-1/TRBV3-2 | CASSQGRGGNSPLHF
- | TRBV19 | CASVDILYSNQPQHF
TRBD2 | TRBV6-5 | CASSFTSVSYNEQFF
- | TRBV19 | CASSTRVTDTQYF
TRBD2 | TRBV30 | CAYRSQRGGADEQFF
TRBD1 | TRBV6-1 | CASSEEAGTGGNTIYF
- | TRBV7-9 | CASSESGSEQYF
TRBD1 | TRBV29-1 | CSASRQGFAHEQYF
TRBD2 | TRBV7-9 | CASSLSLAGGRKQFF
- | TRBV7-2 | CASSLGQFGYTF
- | TRBV6-6 | CASSYYSRGKSGYTF
TRBD1 | TRBV28 | CASSANRGAVYEQYF
- | TRBV7-6 | CASSLEAERF
- | TRBV29-1 | CSVEDRRGYLYGYTF
TRBD1 | TRBV19 | CASSRDRGTHNEQFF